These 4 T cell receptor beta chains came from one sample sequenced in a study of blood T cell repertoires in COVID-19. Method: immunoSEQ multiplex PCR; TCRdb's copy keeps in-frame clones and lacks some. The sample yields 240,000 or so clones, about four fifths seen once. Sequencing was performed on peripheral blood. Receptors originate from an elderly woman with acute or convalescent COVID-19.

The gene calls are TRBV28 and TRBJ1-6; 7 positions match TRBD1. The CDR3 sequence is 14 residues long. Germline CDR1 reads MDHEN; CDR2 reads SYDVKM. Trimming at V came to 6 bases and at J to 7 bases, leaving 6 bases not matched to a gene. CDR3 amino acids: CASSRDSANSPLHF. The CDR3 DNA sequence: TGTGCCAGCAGCCGGGACAGCGCAAATTCACCCCTCCACTTT.

The chain recombines TRBV27 with TRBJ1-2; the match to TRBD1 covers 12 bases. Looked up from germline, CDR1 is MNHEY and CDR2 is SMNVEV (reference sequence). J gave up 4 bases and V 3 bases, and 0 bases lay outside the gene matches. This CDR3 has 14 residues. CDR3 nucleotides: TGTGCCAGCAGTTTGGGACAGGGGGCCTATGGCTACACCTTC. Its protein is CASSLGQGAYGYTF.

This sequence joins TRBV10-2 and TRBJ2-2, with a tentative D call TRBD1 (6 bases). Looked up from germline, CDR1 is WSHSY and CDR2 is SAAADI. The CDR3 length is 16 residues. Trimming left V 6 bases short and J 7 bases short, with 21 bases between. In DNA form, the CDR3 reads TGCGCCAGCAGGGCCCTATTTGATCAGGGACACGGGGAGCTGTTTTTT. Amino acid sequence: CASRALFDQGHGELFF.

This clone was counted only a few times. The chain has TRBV7-2 and TRBJ1-1, with D possibly being TRBD1 (6 bases). V was pared by 5 bases and J by 8 bases, with 15 bases between. The CDR3 extends over 13 amino acids. The germline V gene has CDR1 SGHTA and CDR2 FQGNSA. CDR3 region: CASSVRGVGEAFF. CDR3 bases: TGTGCCAGCAGCGTCAGGGGAGTAGGGGAAGCTTTCTTT.